This T cell receptor beta chain emerged from a study of graft-versus-host responses after intestinal transplantation. As for the study in general: Following induction with anti-thymocyte globulin, all recipients were given tacrolimus and steroids for two to three years. Overall study results and limits: GvH clones were identified in recipient marrow, with some first appearing in ileum or blood. Peak circulating GvH clone levels were associated with early post-transplant HvG declines. In patients with graft-donor T cell macrochimerism, allograft graft-versus-host to host-versus-graft clonal ratios were high.

Assay used: immunoSEQ multiplex PCR; TCRdb lists only in-frame clones, some missing. Among 25,000 to 30,000 clones listed, roughly 82% were seen once. Germline-derived CDR1 and CDR2 are SEHNR and FQNEAQ (reference sequence). Deletions cut 3 bases from V and 0 bases from J, with 8 bases between. The CDR3 length is 14 residues. Remarks on this clone: Antigen specificity is unknown.

The rearrangement uses TRBV7-9 and TRBJ1-1; D possibly corresponds to TRBD1 (5 bases). This sequence was found in a human donor who received an intestinal transplant. The sample here was unstimulated CD4+ T cells sorted from spleen or lymph node cells, taken before intestinal transplant. CDR3 sequence reads: CASSLTEMNTEAFF. The CDR3, as DNA: TGTGCCAGCAGCTTGACAGAGATGAACACTGAAGCTTTCTTT. Full variable domain (remainder filled in from reference TRBV7-9 and TRBJ1-1): DTGVSQNPRHKITKRGQNVTFRCDPISEHNRLYWYRQTLGQGPEFLTYFQNEAQLEKSRLLSDRFSAERPKGSFSTLEIQRTEQGDSAMYLCASSLTEMNTEAFFGQGTRLTVV.